This T cell receptor (beta chain) was obtained from a study of Graves' ophthalmopathy and Graves' hyperthyroidism. With a duration under 3 months, ophthalmopathy in the donors showed moderate-to-severe activity, CAS ≥3 and NOSPECS ≥4. Amplification targeted the TCR beta CDR3 regions, with RNA transcripts as the source material. Following a first-round RT-PCR that used HTBI primers, a second-round multiplex PCR was carried out. MiXCR, run by TCRdb on the multiplex PCR reads, gives a single entry per CDR3 protein. The data contain roughly 160,000 distinct CDR3 sequences, roughly two fifths of them seen just once; the ten biggest clones take up 5.8%. CDR1 and CDR2 (germline): MDHEN, SYDVKM. Trimming removed 6 bases from V and 0 bases from J; junction bases left unmatched: 10. The length of the CDR3 is 16 residues.

The specimen was peripheral blood. This chain links TRBV28 with TRBJ2-7, with 8 bases matching TRBD2. This clonotype was obtained from a woman in her forties with Graves' ophthalmopathy. The CDR3 is CASSRGGRSLSYEQYF. In DNA, the CDR3 is TGTGCCAGCAGCCGGGGGGGGCGGTCCCTCTCCTACGAGCAGTACTTC.